The clone carrying this T cell receptor (beta chain) showed up just a few times. Its antigen remains unknown. The sample is drawn from a study of identical twins. Everyone who gave samples was a healthy Caucasian. Study-wide points: There was an excess of low generation probability in the out-of-frame alpha sequences that twins shared.

J gave up 8 bases and V 3 bases, and 5 bases lay outside the gene matches. Germline-derived CDR1 and CDR2 are KGHDR and SFDVKD. The CDR3 is 15 residues long. A universal primer site was added by template switching, and unique molecular identifiers were carried by the cDNA. One entry per CDR3 protein results from TCRdb running MiXCR on the 5' RACE reads. The sample contains nearly 250,000 distinct CDR3 sequences, around 7% of which appear only once. The same data also went into a second study, on yellow fever vaccine responses in identical twins.

The sample consisted of memory (CD45RO+) T cells sorted from blood. J is TRBJ2-1 and V is TRBV24-1; TRBD2 matches at 11 bases. The sequence came from a woman younger than 30 in good health. The CDR3: CATSDRLAGIDEQFF. The CDR3 DNA follows: TGTGCCACCAGTGATAGACTAGCGGGAATTGATGAGCAGTTCTTC.